This T cell receptor (beta chain) originates from a study of blood T cell repertoires in COVID-19. Germline V lookup: CDR1 MNHEY, CDR2 SVGAGI. After removal of 6 bases from V and 6 bases from J, the junction contained 6 bases not matched to a gene. CDR3 length: 15 amino acids. This clone appeared once. The data were produced by immunoSEQ multiplex PCR, yet TCRdb's version contains in-frame clones alone and is incomplete. The data hold 120,000 or so clones, with more than 60% observed a single time. The TCR comes from a woman in her seventies with acute or convalescent COVID-19. This chain links TRBV6-5 with TRBJ2-2; 11 positions match TRBD1. The sample was peripheral blood. Written as DNA, the CDR3 is TGTGCCAGCAGCTATGGGACAGGGGGGGCCGGGGAGCTGTTTTTT. Its protein product is CASSYGTGGAGELFF.